The 12 T cell receptor beta chains listed next were all sequenced from one sample in a study of cytomegalovirus exposure and HLA in healthy donors. PCR used 60 Vbeta primers and 13 Jbeta primers. Sequenced by immunoSEQ multiplex PCR; TCRdb stores in-frame clones only, minus some. The table shows about 140,000 clones, with around 72% occurring only once. Material: PBMCs. The receptors here all came from a woman aged 40-49 years in good health and CMV-seronegative.

This clone was recorded only once. The chain recombines TRBV27 with TRBJ1-1, with D maybe TRBD1 (5 bases). V lost 0 bases and J lost 4, with 12 bases in between. The CDR3 sequence is 15 residues long. Germline lookup yields CDR1 MNHEY and CDR2 SMNVEV (reference sequence). CDR3 bases: TGTGCCAGCAGTTTATCGGGGATCGGGGGCACTGAAGCTTTCTTT. This sequence encodes CASSLSGIGGTEAFF.

The chain combines TRBV7-9 with TRBJ2-1, with 7 bases lining up with TRBD2. CDR1 and CDR2 from the germline V gene are SEHNR and FQNEAQ (reference sequence). Trimming took 4 bases from V and 5 from J; bases not matched to a gene: 11. CDR3 length: 16 amino acids. This CDR3 reads CASSSITGGEDNEQFF. CDR3 in DNA: TGTGCCAGCAGCTCCATCACGGGGGGTGAGGACAATGAGCAGTTCTTC. Combining the CDR3 with reference TRBV7-9 and TRBJ2-1 gives the whole variable domain DTGVSQNPRHKITKRGQNVTFRCDPISEHNRLYWYRQTLGQGPEFLTYFQNEAQLEKSRLLSDRFSAERPKGSFSTLEIQRTEQGDSAMYLCASSSITGGEDNEQFFGPGTRLTVL.

The chain joins TRBV11-3 to TRBJ2-1, with D perhaps matching TRBD2 (6 bases). Deletions cut 1 base from V and 4 bases from J, with 11 bases between. The CDR3 has 15 amino acids. CDR1 SGHNT and CDR2 YENEEA come from the germline V gene. This CDR3 reads CASSLGRGAYNEQFF. In DNA form, the CDR3 reads TGTGCCAGCAGCTTAGGGCGCGGGGCGTACAATGAGCAGTTCTTC.

The chain is built from TRBV28 and TRBJ1-1; unclear D gene. This CDR3 is built from 15 residues. V dropped 2 bases and J dropped 3 bases, with 13 bases sitting between them. From germline, CDR1 is MDHEN and CDR2 SYDVKM. CDR3 in DNA: TGTGCCAGCAGTTTAAGTCAAGAGAGGGACACTGAAGCTTTCTTT. This encodes CASSLSQERDTEAFF.

This chain uses TRBV14 with TRBJ2-1; no clear D gene. V lost 8 bases and J 0 bases, leaving 20 bases between the germline ends. This CDR3 is 17 amino acids long. Germline V gene sequence: CDR1 SGHDN, CDR2 FVKESK. CDR3 sequence reads: CASAVTTRRSSYNEQFF. Here the CDR3 DNA reads TGTGCCAGCGCTGTTACTACCCGTAGGAGCTCCTACAATGAGCAGTTCTTC.

V gene TRBV4-3 combines with J gene TRBJ1-1; D not resolved. Germline values: CDR1 LGHNA, CDR2 YSLEER. Deletions cut 1 base from V and 1 base from J, with 7 bases between. The CDR3 is made up of 14 amino acids. The CDR3 reads CASSQGLGNTEAFF. The CDR3 nucleotides read TGCGCCAGCAGCCAAGGGCTTGGGAACACTGAAGCTTTCTTT.

This clone appeared once. V gene TRBV15 combines with J gene TRBJ2-5, with D possibly TRBD2 on 7 matching bases. CDR3 size: 16 residues. The germline gives CDR1 LNHNV, CDR2 YYDKDF (reference sequence). V lost 7 bases and J lost 4, with 22 bases in between. CDR3 residues: CATKEGGPGGGETQYF. Written as DNA, the CDR3 is TGTGCCACCAAAGAGGGGGGGCCGGGGGGTGGAGAGACCCAGTACTTC.

V and J are TRBV5-4 and TRBJ1-4, with a weak D call TRBD1 (5 bases). Germline V CDR1 and CDR2: SGHNT, YYREEE (reference sequence). The V and J ends lost 5 bases and 5 bases respectively, with 16 bases between them. The CDR3 contains 15 residues. The CDR3 protein is CASSWIQDPNEKLFF. The CDR3 nucleotides read TGTGCCAGCAGTTGGATACAGGATCCCAATGAAAAACTGTTTTTT.

This rearrangement joins TRBV5-1 to TRBJ1-1; 10 bases are a match to TRBD1. This CDR3 is 15 amino acids long. Germline-derived CDR1 and CDR2 are SGHRS and YFSETQ. J lost 11 bases, V lost 4 bases, and 14 bases had no gene match. For the CDR3, the DNA is TGCGCCAGCAGCGCACGCACCGGGACAGGGGTATTGGCTTTCTTT. It codes for CASSARTGTGVLAFF. The complete variable domain, with remaining parts taken from reference TRBV5-1 and TRBJ1-1, reads KAGVTQTPRYLIKTRGQQVTLSCSPISGHRSVSWYQQTPGQGLQFLFEYFSETQRNKGNFPGRFSGRQFSNSRSEMNVSTLELGDSALYLCASSARTGTGVLAFFGQGTRLTVV.

V usage is TRBV27 and J usage is TRBJ2-7; 11 bases align to TRBD1. Germline CDR1 reads MNHEY; CDR2 reads SMNVEV (reference sequence). This CDR3 contains 16 residues. After removal of 6 bases from V and 3 bases from J, the junction contained 10 bases not matched to a gene. The CDR3 bases are TGTGCCAGCAGCCTCGCAGCGGGACAGGGGGTCTACGAGCAGTACTTC. This sequence encodes CASSLAAGQGVYEQYF.

This clone was detected once. This chain joins TRBV6-4 and TRBJ1-2, with no clear D. CDR3 length: 12 residues. Germline V gives CDR1 MRHNA, CDR2 SNTAGT. Trimming stripped 3 bases from V and 5 bases from J, with 7 bases between. CDR3 DNA: TGTGCCAGCAGTGAAACACCGTATGGCTACACCTTC. Encoded protein: CASSETPYGYTF.

The chain carries TRBV7-2 and TRBJ2-5, with TRBD2 as a possible D gene (6 bases). This CDR3 comprises 15 residues. V lost 5 bases and J lost 5, with 18 bases in between. Germline CDR1 and CDR2: SGHTA and FQGNSA. The CDR3 loop is CASSLERGIGETQYF. The CDR3 DNA reads as TGTGCCAGCAGCCTCGAACGGGGGATTGGGGAGACCCAGTACTTC.